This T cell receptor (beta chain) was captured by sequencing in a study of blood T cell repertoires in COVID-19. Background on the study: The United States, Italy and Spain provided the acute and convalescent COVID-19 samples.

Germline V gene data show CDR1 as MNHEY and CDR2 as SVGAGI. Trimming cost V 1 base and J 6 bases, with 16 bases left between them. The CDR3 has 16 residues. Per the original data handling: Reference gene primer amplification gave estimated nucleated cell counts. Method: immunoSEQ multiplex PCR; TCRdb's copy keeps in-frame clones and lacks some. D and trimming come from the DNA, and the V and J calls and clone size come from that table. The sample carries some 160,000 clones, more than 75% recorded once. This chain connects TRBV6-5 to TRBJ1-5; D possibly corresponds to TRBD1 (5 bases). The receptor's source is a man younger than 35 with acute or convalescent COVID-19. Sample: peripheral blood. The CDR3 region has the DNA TGTGCCAGCAGTTACTTGACCCCCAGGGAGGGTCAGCCCCAGCATTTT. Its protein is CASSYLTPREGQPQHF.